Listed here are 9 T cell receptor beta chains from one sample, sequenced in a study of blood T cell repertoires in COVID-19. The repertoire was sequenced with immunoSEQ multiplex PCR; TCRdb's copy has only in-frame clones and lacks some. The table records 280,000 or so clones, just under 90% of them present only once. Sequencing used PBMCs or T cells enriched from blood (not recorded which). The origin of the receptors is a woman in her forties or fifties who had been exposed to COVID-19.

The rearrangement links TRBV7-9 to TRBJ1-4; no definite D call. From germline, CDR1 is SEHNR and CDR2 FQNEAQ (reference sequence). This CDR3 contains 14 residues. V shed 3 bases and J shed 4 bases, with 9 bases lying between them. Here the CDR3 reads CASSFDNRNEKLFF. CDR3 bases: TGTGCCAGCAGCTTCGACAACCGTAATGAAAAACTGTTTTTT.

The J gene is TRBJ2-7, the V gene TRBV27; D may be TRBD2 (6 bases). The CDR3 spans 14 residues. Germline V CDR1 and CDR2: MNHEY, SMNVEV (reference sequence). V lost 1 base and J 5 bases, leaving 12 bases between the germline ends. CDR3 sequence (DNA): TGTGCCAGCAGTTTATACGGAGGGTCCAACGAGCAGTACTTC. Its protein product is CASSLYGGSNEQYF.

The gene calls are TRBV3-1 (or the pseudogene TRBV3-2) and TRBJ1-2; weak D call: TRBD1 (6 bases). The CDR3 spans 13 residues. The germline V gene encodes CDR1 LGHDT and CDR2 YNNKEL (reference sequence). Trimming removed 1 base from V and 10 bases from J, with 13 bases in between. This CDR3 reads CASSQVQGGDYTF. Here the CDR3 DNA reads TGTGCCAGCAGCCAAGTACAGGGAGGGGACTACACCTTC.

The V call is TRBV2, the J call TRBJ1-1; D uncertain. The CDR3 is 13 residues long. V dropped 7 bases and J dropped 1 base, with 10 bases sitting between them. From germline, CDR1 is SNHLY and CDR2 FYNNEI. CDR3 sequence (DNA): TGTGCCAGCATATCCGAGGGGAACACTGAAGCTTTCTTT. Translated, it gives CASISEGNTEAFF.

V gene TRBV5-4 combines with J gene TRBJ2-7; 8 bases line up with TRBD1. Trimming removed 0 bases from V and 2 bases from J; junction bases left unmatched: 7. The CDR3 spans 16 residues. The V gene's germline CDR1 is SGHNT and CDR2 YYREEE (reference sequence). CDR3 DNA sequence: TGTGCCAGCAGCTTGGCACCGGGACAGGTCGCCTACGAGCAGTACTTC. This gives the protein CASSLAPGQVAYEQYF.

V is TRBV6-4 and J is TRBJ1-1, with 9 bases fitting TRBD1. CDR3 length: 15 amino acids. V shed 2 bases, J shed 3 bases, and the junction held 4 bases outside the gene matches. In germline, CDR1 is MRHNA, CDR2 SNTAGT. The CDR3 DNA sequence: TGTGCCAGCAGTGACATAGGGACAGGGTACACTGAAGCTTTCTTT. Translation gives CASSDIGTGYTEAFF.

The CDR3 sequence is CASSPWGETNEKLFF. CDR3 coding DNA: TGCGCCAGCAGCCCGTGGGGGGAGACTAATGAAAAACTGTTTTTT. This sequence joins TRBV4-1 and TRBJ1-4; TRBD1 is a possible D gene (5 bases). CDR1 and CDR2 (germline): MGHRA, YSYEKL. V shed 4 bases and J shed 2 bases, with 11 bases lying between them. The CDR3 has 15 amino acids.

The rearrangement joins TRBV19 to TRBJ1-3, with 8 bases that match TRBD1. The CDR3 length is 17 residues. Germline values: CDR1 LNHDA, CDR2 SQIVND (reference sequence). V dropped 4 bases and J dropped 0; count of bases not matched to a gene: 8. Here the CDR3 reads CASSRGTGQRSGNTIYF. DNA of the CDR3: TGTGCCAGTAGTAGGGGGACAGGTCAGCGCTCTGGAAACACCATATATTTT.

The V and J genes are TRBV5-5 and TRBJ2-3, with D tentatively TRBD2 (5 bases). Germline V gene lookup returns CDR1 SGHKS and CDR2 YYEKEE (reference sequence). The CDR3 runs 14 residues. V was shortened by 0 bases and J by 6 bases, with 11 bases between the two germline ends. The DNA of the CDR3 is TGTGCCAGCAGCTTGGAGGACTGGACGGATACGCAGTATTTT. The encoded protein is CASSLEDWTDTQYF.